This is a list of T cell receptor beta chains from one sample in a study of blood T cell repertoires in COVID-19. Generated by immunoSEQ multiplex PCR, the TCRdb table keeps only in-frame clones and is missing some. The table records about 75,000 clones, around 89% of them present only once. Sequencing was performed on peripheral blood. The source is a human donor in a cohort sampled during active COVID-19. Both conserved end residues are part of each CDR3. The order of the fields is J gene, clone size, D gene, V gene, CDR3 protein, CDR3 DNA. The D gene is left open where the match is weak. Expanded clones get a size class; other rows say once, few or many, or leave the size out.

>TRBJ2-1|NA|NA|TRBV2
CASSVEMIPSGEQFF
TGTGCCAGCAGTGTTGAGATGATTCCCTCCGGTGAGCAGTTCTTC
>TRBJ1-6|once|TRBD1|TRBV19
CASTRRKDRRNSPLHF
TGTGCCAGTACCCGTCGTAAGGACAGGAGAAATTCACCCCTCCACTTT
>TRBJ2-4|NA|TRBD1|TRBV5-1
CASSASGTGSVLAKNIQYF
TGCGCCAGCAGCGCGTCCGGGACAGGTTCCGTTTTGGCCAAAAACATTCAGTACTTC
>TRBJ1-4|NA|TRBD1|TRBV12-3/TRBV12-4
CASSHRQGEKLFF
TGTGCCAGCAGTCATAGACAGGGCGAAAAACTGTTTTTT
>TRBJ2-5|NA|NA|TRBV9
CASSSLYQETQYF
TGTGCCAGCAGCTCTCTATACCAAGAGACCCAGTACTTC
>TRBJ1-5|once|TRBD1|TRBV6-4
CASSPQGDQPQHF
TGTGCCAGCTCTCCCCAGGGGGATCAGCCCCAGCATTTT
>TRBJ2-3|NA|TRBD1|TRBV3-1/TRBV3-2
CASSPGQGRTDTQYF
TGTGCCAGCAGCCCCGGACAGGGAAGAACAGATACGCAGTATTTT
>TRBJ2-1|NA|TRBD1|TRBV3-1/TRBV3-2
CASSHSRQGEYNEQFF
TGTGCCAGCAGCCATTCCCGACAGGGGGAATACAATGAGCAGTTCTTC
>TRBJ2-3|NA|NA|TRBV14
CASRSRNTDTQYF
TGTGCCAGCAGATCCCGTAACACAGATACGCAGTATTTT
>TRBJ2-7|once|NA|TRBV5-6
CASSVDFSYEQYF
TGTGCCAGCAGTGTCGACTTTTCCTACGAGCAGTACTTC
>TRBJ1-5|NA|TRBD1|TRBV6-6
CASSYRGTGGKPQHF
TGTGCCAGCAGTTATCGGGGGACAGGGGGAAAGCCCCAGCATTTT
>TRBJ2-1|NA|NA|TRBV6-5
CASGPSSYNEQFF
TGTGCCAGCGGCCCTAGCTCCTACAATGAGCAGTTCTTC
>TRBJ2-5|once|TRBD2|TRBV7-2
CASSLSSGGPQETQYF
TGTGCCAGCAGCCTATCTAGCGGGGGCCCACAAGAGACCCAGTACTTC
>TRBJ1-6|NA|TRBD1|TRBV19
CASKETGGNSPLHF
TGTGCCAGTAAGGAGACAGGGGGTAATTCACCCCTCCACTTT
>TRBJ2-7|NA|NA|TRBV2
CASIAGHSYEQYF
TGTGCCAGCATCGCCGGACACTCCTACGAGCAGTACTTC
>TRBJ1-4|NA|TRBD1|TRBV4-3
CASSQVPTGTVMEGDEKLFF
TGCGCCAGCAGCCAAGTACCGACCGGGACAGTAATGGAGGGTGATGAAAAACTGTTTTTT
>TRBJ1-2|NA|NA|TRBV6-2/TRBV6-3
CASRPLGTTGYGYTF
TGTGCCAGCAGGCCTCTCGGGACTACAGGGTACGGCTACACCTTC
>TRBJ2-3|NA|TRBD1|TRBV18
CASSPRSRDRGRGTTDTQYF
TGTGCCAGCTCACCACGGTCCCGGGACAGGGGGCGCGGGACCACAGATACGCAGTATTTT
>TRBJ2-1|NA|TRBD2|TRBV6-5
CASRGLAGVWNEQFF
TGTGCCAGCAGAGGACTAGCGGGGGTTTGGAATGAGCAGTTCTTC
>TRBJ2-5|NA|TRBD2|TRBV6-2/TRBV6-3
CASSRLAGGNTQETQYF
TGTGCCAGCAGCCGACTAGCGGGGGGCAATACTCAAGAGACCCAGTACTTC
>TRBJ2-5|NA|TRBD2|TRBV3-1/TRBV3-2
CASSQGLAGNQETQYF
TGTGCCAGCAGCCAAGGACTAGCGGGGAACCAAGAGACCCAGTACTTC
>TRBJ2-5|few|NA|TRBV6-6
CASSYPGVEETQYF
TGTGCCAGCAGTTATCCCGGGGTGGAAGAGACCCAGTACTTC
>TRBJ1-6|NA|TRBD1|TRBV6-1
CASSVRTGFSKSPLHF
TGTGCCAGCAGTGTCCGGACAGGGTTTTCCAAATCACCCCTCCACTTT
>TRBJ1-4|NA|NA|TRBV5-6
CASSLDRENEKLFF
TGTGCCAGCAGCTTGGACAGGGAGAATGAAAAACTGTTTTTT
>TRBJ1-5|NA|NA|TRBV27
CASSLGAGGNQPQHF
TGTGCCAGCAGTTTAGGGGCTGGGGGCAATCAGCCCCAGCATTTT
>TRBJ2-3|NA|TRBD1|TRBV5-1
CASTQDRGATDTQYF
TGCGCCAGCACGCAGGACAGGGGGGCGACAGATACGCAGTATTTT
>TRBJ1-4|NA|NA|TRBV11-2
CASSFGVTEKLFF
TGTGCCAGCAGCTTCGGGGTAACCGAAAAACTGTTTTTT
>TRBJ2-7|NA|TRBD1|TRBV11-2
CASSTTGTGPFEQYF
TGTGCCAGCAGCACCACCGGGACAGGGCCTTTCGAGCAGTACTTC
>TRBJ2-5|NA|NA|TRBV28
CASSFPPEPKETQYF
TGTGCCAGCAGTTTCCCCCCCGAGCCTAAAGAGACCCAGTACTTC
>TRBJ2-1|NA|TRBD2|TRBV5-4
CASSLGLAGFNEQFF
TGTGCCAGCAGCTTGGGACTAGCGGGATTCAATGAGCAGTTCTTC
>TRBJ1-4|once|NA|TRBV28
CASSLGGRRNEKLFF
TGTGCCAGCAGTTTGGGGGGACGCCGTAATGAAAAACTGTTTTTT
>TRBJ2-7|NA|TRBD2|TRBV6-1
CASSEATSGKDEQYF
TGTGCCAGCAGTGAAGCCACTAGCGGGAAAGACGAGCAGTACTTC
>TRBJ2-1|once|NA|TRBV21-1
CASSKESGNEQFF
TGTGCCAGCAGCAAAGAATCGGGCAATGAGCAGTTCTTC
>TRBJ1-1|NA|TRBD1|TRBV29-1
CSVGWQGADTEAFF
TGCAGCGTTGGGTGGCAGGGGGCGGACACTGAAGCTTTCTTT
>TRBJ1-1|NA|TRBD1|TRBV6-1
CASRHRGNTEAFF
TGTGCCAGCAGACACAGGGGGAACACTGAAGCTTTCTTT
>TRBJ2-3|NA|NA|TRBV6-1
CASSEPTGVSTDTQYF
TGTGCCAGCAGTGAACCAACGGGAGTTAGCACAGATACGCAGTATTTT
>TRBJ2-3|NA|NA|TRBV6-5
CASSYEAGLTDTQYF
TGTGCCAGCAGTTATGAGGCGGGGCTCACAGATACGCAGTATTTT
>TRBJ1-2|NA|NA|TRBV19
CASSIGGTNYGYTF
TGTGCCAGTAGTATTGGGGGGACTAACTATGGCTACACCTTC